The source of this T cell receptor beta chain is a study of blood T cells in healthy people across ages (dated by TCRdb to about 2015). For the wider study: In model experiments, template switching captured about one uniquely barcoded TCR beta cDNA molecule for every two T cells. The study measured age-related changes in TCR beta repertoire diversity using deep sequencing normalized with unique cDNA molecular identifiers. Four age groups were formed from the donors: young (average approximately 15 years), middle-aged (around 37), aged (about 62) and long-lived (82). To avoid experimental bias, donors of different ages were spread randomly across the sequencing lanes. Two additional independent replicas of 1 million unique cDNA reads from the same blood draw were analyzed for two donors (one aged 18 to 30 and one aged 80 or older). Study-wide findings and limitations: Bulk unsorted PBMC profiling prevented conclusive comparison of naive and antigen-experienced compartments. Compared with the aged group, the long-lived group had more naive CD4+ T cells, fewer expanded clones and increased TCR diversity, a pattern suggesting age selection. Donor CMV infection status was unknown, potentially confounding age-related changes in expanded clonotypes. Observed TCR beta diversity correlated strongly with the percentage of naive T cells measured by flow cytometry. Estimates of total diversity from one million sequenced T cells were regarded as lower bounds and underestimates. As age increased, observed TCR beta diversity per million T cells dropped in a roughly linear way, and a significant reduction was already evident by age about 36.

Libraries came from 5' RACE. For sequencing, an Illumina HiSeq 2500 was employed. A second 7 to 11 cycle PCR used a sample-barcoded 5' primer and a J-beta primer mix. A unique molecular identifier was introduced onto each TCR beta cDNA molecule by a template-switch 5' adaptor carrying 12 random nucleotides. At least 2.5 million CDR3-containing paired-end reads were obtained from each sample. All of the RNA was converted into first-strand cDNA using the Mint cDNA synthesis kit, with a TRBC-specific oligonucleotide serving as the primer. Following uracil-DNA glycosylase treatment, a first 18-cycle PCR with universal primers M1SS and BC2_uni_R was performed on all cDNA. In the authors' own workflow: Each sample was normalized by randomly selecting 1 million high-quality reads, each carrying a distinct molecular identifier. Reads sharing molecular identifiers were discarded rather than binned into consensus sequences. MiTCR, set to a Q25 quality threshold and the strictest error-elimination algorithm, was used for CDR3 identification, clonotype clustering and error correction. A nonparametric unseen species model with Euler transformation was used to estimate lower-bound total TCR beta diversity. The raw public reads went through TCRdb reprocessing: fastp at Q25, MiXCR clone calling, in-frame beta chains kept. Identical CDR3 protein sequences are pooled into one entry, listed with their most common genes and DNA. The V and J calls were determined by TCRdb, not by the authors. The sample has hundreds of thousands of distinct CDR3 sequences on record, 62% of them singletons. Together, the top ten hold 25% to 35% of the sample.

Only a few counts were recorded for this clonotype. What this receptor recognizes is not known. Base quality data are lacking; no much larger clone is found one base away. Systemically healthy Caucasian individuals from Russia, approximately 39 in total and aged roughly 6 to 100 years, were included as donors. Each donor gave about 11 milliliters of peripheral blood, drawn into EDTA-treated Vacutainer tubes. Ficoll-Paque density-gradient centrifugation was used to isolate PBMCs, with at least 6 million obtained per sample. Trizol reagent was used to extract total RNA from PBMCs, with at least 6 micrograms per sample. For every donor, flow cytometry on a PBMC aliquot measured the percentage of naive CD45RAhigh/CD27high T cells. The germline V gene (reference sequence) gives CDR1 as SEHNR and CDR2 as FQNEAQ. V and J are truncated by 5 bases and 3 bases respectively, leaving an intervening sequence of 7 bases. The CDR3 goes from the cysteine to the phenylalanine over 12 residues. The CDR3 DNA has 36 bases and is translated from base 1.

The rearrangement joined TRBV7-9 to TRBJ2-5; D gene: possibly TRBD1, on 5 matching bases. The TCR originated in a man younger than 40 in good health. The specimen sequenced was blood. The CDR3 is CASSTREETQYF. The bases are TGTGCCAGCAGCACCAGGGAAGAGACCCAGTACTTC.